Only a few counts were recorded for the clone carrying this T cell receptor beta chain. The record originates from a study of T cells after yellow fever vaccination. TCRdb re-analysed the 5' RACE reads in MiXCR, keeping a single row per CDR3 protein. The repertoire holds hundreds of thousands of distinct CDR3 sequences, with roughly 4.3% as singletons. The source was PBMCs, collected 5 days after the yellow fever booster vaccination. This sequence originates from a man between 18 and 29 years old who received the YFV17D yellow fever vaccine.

Written as DNA, the CDR3 is TGCAGTGCTAGATACACCTTTTATACTGAAGCTTTCTTT. Its protein product is CSARYTFYTEAFF. This chain links TRBV20-1 with TRBJ1-1; D gene uncertain. This CDR3 contains 13 residues. Germline assignment: CDR1 DFQATT and CDR2 SNEGSKA (reference sequence). Trimming shortened V by 2 bases and J by 5 bases, and 12 bases separated the two germline ends.